Below, 25 T cell receptor beta chains from the same sample are listed, as sequenced in a study of blood T cell repertoires in COVID-19. Repertoires were generated with immunoSEQ multiplex PCR, while TCRdb's copy carries only in-frame clones and drops some. The sample includes 200,000 to 300,000 clones, 70% to 90% of them seen just once. The sample comprised PBMCs or T cells enriched from blood (not recorded which). Receptors were obtained from a woman aged 40 to 50 with acute COVID-19.

This clone turned up a few times. CDR3 sequence reads: CASPDPTGSDYEQYF. For the CDR3, the DNA is TGTGCCAGTCCCGACCCGACAGGGTCGGACTACGAGCAGTACTTC. The chain couples TRBV19 to TRBJ2-7; 7 nucleotides match TRBD1. The CDR3 runs 15 residues. V lost 8 bases and J lost 3; bases outside the gene matches: 13. Germline loops: CDR1 LNHDA, CDR2 SQIVND (reference sequence). The full variable domain, rest sourced from reference TRBV19 and TRBJ2-7, is DGGITQSPKYLFRKEGQNVTLSCEQNLNHDAMYWYRQDPGQGLRLIYYSQIVNDFQKGDIAEGYSVSREKKESFPLTVTSAQKNPTAFYLCASPDPTGSDYEQYFGPGTRLTVT.

The chain joins TRBV11-3 to TRBJ2-1, with a possible D match to TRBD1 (6 bases). The germline V gene encodes CDR1 SGHNT and CDR2 YENEEA. Trimming removed 7 bases at V and 3 bases at J, with 13 bases between. This CDR3 has 14 residues. CDR3 protein: CASTRDTLYNEQFF. CDR3 nucleotides: TGTGCCAGCACGAGGGACACGCTCTACAATGAGCAGTTCTTC.

The genes are TRBV5-1 and TRBJ2-7; tentatively, D is TRBD2 (5 bases). This CDR3 spans 16 amino acids. CDR1 is SGHRS, CDR2 YFSETQ, per germline. Trimming cost V 4 bases and J 0 bases, with 17 bases left between them. The DNA for the CDR3 is TGCGCCAGCAGCCTCGAAGGTAGCGTCTCCTCCTACGAGCAGTACTTC. It translates to CASSLEGSVSSYEQYF.

V gene TRBV24-1 combines with J gene TRBJ2-1; 13 bases map to TRBD2. With V trimmed by 4 bases and J by 10 bases, 9 bases remained unmatched. In germline, CDR1 is KGHDR, CDR2 SFDVKD. The CDR3 is made up of 16 amino acids. The CDR3 sequence: CATSDGGLAGRLEQFF. In DNA, the CDR3 is TGTGCCACCAGTGACGGGGGACTAGCGGGACGTCTAGAGCAGTTCTTC.

This clone was detected once. The chain has TRBV2 and TRBJ2-2; 10 positions match TRBD1. Unmatched junction bases numbered 5, after V lost 6 bases and J lost 7 bases. Looked up from germline, CDR1 is SNHLY and CDR2 is FYNNEI. The CDR3 covers 14 residues. The CDR3 DNA reads TGTGCCAGCAGGCGACAGGGGGCGGGCGGGGAGCTGTTTTTT. Translation: CASRRQGAGGELFF.

This chain joins TRBV6-1 and TRBJ2-3, with unresolved D. The CDR3 is 15 amino acids. The V and J ends lost 2 bases and 0 bases respectively, with 9 bases between them. From germline, CDR1 is MNHNS and CDR2 SASEGT. The CDR3 nucleotides are TGTGCCAGCAGTGAACTTATGAGCAGCACAGATACGCAGTATTTT. Translating it yields CASSELMSSTDTQYF.

V gene TRBV3-1 (or the pseudogene TRBV3-2) combines with J gene TRBJ1-4, with D uncertain. This CDR3 spans 16 amino acids. Trimming cost V 4 bases and J 0 bases, with 12 bases left between them. Germline CDR1 reads LGHDT; CDR2 reads YNNKEL (reference sequence). CDR3 sequence (DNA): TGTGCCAGCAGCCCCGGGTCATTTGCAACTAATGAAAAACTGTTTTTT. Protein sequence: CASSPGSFATNEKLFF.

The chain joins TRBV2 to TRBJ2-1, with 9 bases fitting TRBD2. The CDR3 loop spans 15 amino acids. CDR1 SNHLY and CDR2 FYNNEI come from the germline V gene. The V segment lost 2 bases and the J segment 4 bases; nucleotides outside the gene matches: 3. The DNA of the CDR3 is TGTGCCAGCAGTGAACTTACTAGCGGGTACAATGAGCAGTTCTTC. Encoded protein: CASSELTSGYNEQFF.

The J gene is TRBJ1-5, the V gene TRBV28; 7 bases match TRBD1. Germline V lookup: CDR1 MDHEN, CDR2 SYDVKM. This CDR3 comprises 16 residues. The V and J ends lost 1 base and 6 bases, in that order; junction bases with no gene match: 9. CDR3 DNA: TGTGCCAGCAGTTTATTAGGGGGCCAGGGCGGTCAGCCCCAGCATTTT. This translates into CASSLLGGQGGQPQHF.

The chain has TRBV7-8 and TRBJ2-5; 7 bases map to TRBD2. The CDR3 has 14 residues. With V trimmed by 1 base and J by 3 bases, 2 bases remained unmatched. The V gene's germline CDR1 is SGHVS and CDR2 FQNEAQ. CDR3 residues: CASSLEAGEETQYF. The CDR3 bases are TGTGCCAGCAGCTTAGAGGCGGGAGAAGAGACCCAGTACTTC.

The rearrangement joins TRBV6-5 to TRBJ2-1; tentatively, D is TRBD2 (5 bases). The V gene lost 7 bases and the J gene lost 5 bases, with 15 bases spanning the gap. The germline CDR1 and CDR2 sequences are MNHEY and SVGAGI. This CDR3 spans 14 amino acids. The CDR3 DNA reads TGTGCCAGCATTCTCTCGGGATTCAACAATGAGCAGTTCTTC. Translating gives CASILSGFNNEQFF.

This chain uses TRBV20-1 with TRBJ1-1; no reliable D call. V gave up 0 bases and J gave up 6 bases, with 5 bases separating them. The germline gives CDR1 DFQATT, CDR2 SNEGSKA (reference sequence). The CDR3 is made up of 11 amino acids. In DNA form, the CDR3 reads TGCAGTGCTAGAGATACTCCTGAAGCTTTCTTT. It specifies CSARDTPEAFF.

This clone was observed a handful of times. V gene TRBV10-2 combines with J gene TRBJ1-1, with 7 bases that match TRBD1. Germline CDR1 WSHSY, CDR2 SAAADI. With 9 bases clipped from V and 4 bases from J, the junction kept 8 bases outside the gene matches. The CDR3 sequence is 13 residues long. The CDR3 nucleotides read TGCGCCAGTGCGACAGGGACTTCCACTGAAGCTTTCTTT. Protein sequence: CASATGTSTEAFF.

The J gene is TRBJ2-3, the V gene TRBV5-1; 8 bases are shared with TRBD2. Germline assignment: CDR1 SGHRS and CDR2 YFSETQ. The CDR3 covers 16 residues. V shed 4 bases and J 0 bases; nucleotides not matched to a gene: 7. CDR3 DNA: TGCGCCAGCAGCCCCACTAGCGGAGATAGCACAGATACGCAGTATTTT. Protein product: CASSPTSGDSTDTQYF.

This chain connects TRBV19 to TRBJ2-1; 7 positions match TRBD1. There are 13 residues in the CDR3. Germline V gives CDR1 LNHDA, CDR2 SQIVND (reference sequence). The J segment lost 5 bases and the V segment lost 4 bases, leaving 2 bases of the junction unmatched. This CDR3 reads CASSKGQNNEQFF. CDR3 nucleotide sequence: TGTGCCAGTAGTAAGGGACAGAACAATGAGCAGTTCTTC.

This clone was picked up one time. V is TRBV5-1 and J is TRBJ2-5; maybe TRBD2 (6 bases). The CDR3 is 15 residues long. V was pared by 0 bases and J by 1 base, with 10 bases between. Germline CDR1 is SGHRS and CDR2 is YFSETQ. This CDR3 is CASSLVGGIQETQYF. DNA of the CDR3: TGCGCCAGCAGCTTGGTTGGGGGGATCCAAGAGACCCAGTACTTC.

This chain links TRBV24-1 with TRBJ2-2; D might be TRBD2 (6 bases). This CDR3 spans 14 amino acids. V lost 5 bases, J lost 5 bases, and 11 bases lay in between. The V gene's germline CDR1 is KGHDR and CDR2 SFDVKD. The CDR3 bases are TGTGCCACCAGTGTGTCCGGGGGTACCGGGGAGCTGTTTTTT. This gives the protein CATSVSGGTGELFF.

V usage is TRBV10-2 and J usage is TRBJ1-5; tentative D call: TRBD1 (6 bases). The CDR3 loop spans 15 amino acids. Deletions cut 6 bases from V and 4 bases from J, with 16 bases between. Germline CDR1 WSHSY, CDR2 SAAADI. CDR3 in DNA: TGCGCCAGCAGCCGTGAGCAGGGGCTAAATCAGCCCCAGCATTTT. It codes for CASSREQGLNQPQHF.

The chain carries TRBV30 and TRBJ2-5, with 9 bases lining up with TRBD1. Germline CDR1 reads GTSNPN; CDR2 reads SVGIG (reference sequence). The CDR3 is made up of 14 amino acids. V was clipped by 5 bases and J by 5 bases; unmatched bases: 9. The CDR3 loop reads CAWDRGGSRETQYF. DNA for the CDR3: TGTGCCTGGGACAGGGGGGGTTCTCGGGAGACCCAGTACTTC. The full variable domain, in which reference TRBV30 and TRBJ2-5 provide the parts outside the CDR3, is SQTIHQWPATLVQPVGSPLSLECTVEGTSNPNLYWYRQAAGRGLQLLFYSVGIGQISSEVPQNLSASRPQDRQFILSSKKLLLSDSGFYLCAWDRGGSRETQYFGPGTRLLVL.

The J gene is TRBJ2-7, the V gene TRBV5-1, with TRBD1 matching 9 bases. The CDR3 contains 14 residues. V lost 4 bases, J lost 3 bases, and 5 bases stayed unmatched. CDR1 SGHRS and CDR2 YFSETQ come from the germline V gene. CDR3 amino acids: CASSPRTGDYEQYF. The CDR3 DNA follows: TGCGCCAGCAGCCCGAGGACAGGGGACTACGAGCAGTACTTC.

This clone was counted only a few times. This chain links TRBV5-1 with TRBJ1-1; D gene uncertain. V lost 0 bases to trimming and J lost 1 base, with 7 bases between them. The CDR3 covers 14 residues. Germline CDR1 reads SGHRS; CDR2 reads YFSETQ. CDR3 in amino acids: CASSLDPGNTEAFF. CDR3 coding DNA: TGCGCCAGCAGCTTGGATCCGGGGAACACTGAAGCTTTCTTT. Using reference TRBV5-1 and TRBJ1-1 for the parts outside the CDR3, the full variable domain is KAGVTQTPRYLIKTRGQQVTLSCSPISGHRSVSWYQQTPGQGLQFLFEYFSETQRNKGNFPGRFSGRQFSNSRSEMNVSTLELGDSALYLCASSLDPGNTEAFFGQGTRLTVV.

The CDR3 sequence: CASTQRVRGADTQYF. CDR3 DNA sequence: TGTGCCAGCACGCAGCGGGTACGGGGTGCAGATACGCAGTATTTT. The V and J genes are TRBV11-3 and TRBJ2-3, with D perhaps matching TRBD2 (6 bases). The CDR3 contains 15 residues. The V gene's germline CDR1 is SGHNT and CDR2 YENEEA. The V end was cut by 7 bases, the J end by 4 bases, with 18 bases between.

V usage is TRBV2 and J usage is TRBJ2-2; perhaps TRBD2 as D (5 bases). Trimming cost V 4 bases and J 6 bases, with 9 bases left between them. Germline-derived CDR1 and CDR2 are SNHLY and FYNNEI. The length of the CDR3 is 13 residues. This CDR3 reads CASSVRVPGELFF. The CDR3 DNA reads TGTGCCAGCAGTGTGCGGGTCCCCGGGGAGCTGTTTTTT.

A note on this clone: Additional DNA sequences in this sample encode the identical CDR3. The J gene is TRBJ1-5, the V gene TRBV30; D is undetermined. The CDR3 runs to 13 residues. V dropped 1 base and J dropped 3 bases, with 7 bases sitting between them. CDR1 GTSNPN and CDR2 SVGIG come from the germline V gene (reference sequence). The CDR3 DNA is TGTGCCTGGAGTGGGGAGAACAATCAGCCCCAGCATTTT. As protein: CAWSGENNQPQHF.

The CDR3 DNA follows: TGTGCCAGCAGCGTAGATTTCGAGGGAGAGAACACTGAAGCTTTCTTT. Translating it yields CASSVDFEGENTEAFF. V usage is TRBV9 and J usage is TRBJ1-1; no clear D gene. Germline lookup yields CDR1 SGDLS and CDR2 YYNGEE. V was shortened by 0 bases and J by 1 base, with 13 bases between the two germline ends. This CDR3 has 16 amino acids.